This T cell receptor beta chain came from a study of cytomegalovirus exposure and HLA in healthy donors. Both 60 Vbeta primers and 13 Jbeta primers went into the PCR. Only in-frame clones appear in the TCRdb table, and some are missing; sequencing was by immunoSEQ multiplex PCR. Of about 120,000 clones listed, 70% to 80% were seen once; the top ten hold roughly an eighth. The ends lost 8 bases at V and 3 bases at J; junction bases unmatched: 3. The CDR3 length is 11 residues. In germline, CDR1 is GTSNPN, CDR2 SVGIG (reference sequence). Points on this clone: What it binds is not known.

Study-wide results and caveats: In a later analysis, productive TCRs from donors in an Asian-associated ancestry cluster reportedly carried fewer N-insertions than the cohort mean. Accurate predictions that matched the HLA-A and HLA-B alleles of most subjects were reportedly made from TCR beta sequences. A missense variant in DCLRE1C was later tied to TCR beta V- and J-gene trimming.

V is TRBV30 and J is TRBJ2-7; 8 positions agree with TRBD1. Source material: PBMCs. The TCR was taken from a woman in her forties in good health and CMV-seropositive. In DNA form, the CDR3 reads TGTGCCCGCGGACAGGGCTACGAGCAGTACTTC. It codes for CARGQGYEQYF. Looking up the rest from reference TRBV30 and TRBJ2-7 gives the full variable domain: SQTIHQWPATLVQPVGSPLSLECTVEGTSNPNLYWYRQAAGRGLQLLFYSVGIGQISSEVPQNLSASRPQDRQFILSSKKLLLSDSGFYLCARGQGYEQYFGPGTRLTVT.